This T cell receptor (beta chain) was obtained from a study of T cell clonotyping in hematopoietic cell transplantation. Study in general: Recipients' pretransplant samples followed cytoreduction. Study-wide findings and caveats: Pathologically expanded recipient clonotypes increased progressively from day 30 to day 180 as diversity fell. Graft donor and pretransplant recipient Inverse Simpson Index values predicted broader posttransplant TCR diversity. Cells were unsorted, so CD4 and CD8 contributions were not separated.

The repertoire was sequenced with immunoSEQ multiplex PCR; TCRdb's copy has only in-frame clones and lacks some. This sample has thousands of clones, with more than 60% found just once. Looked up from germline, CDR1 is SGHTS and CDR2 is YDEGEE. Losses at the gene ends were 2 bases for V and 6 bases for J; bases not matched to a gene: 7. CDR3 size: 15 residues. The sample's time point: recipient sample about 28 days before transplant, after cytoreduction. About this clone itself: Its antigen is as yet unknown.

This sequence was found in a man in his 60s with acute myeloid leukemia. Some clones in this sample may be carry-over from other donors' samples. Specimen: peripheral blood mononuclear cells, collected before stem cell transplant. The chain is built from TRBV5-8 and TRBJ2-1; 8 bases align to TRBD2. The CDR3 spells CASSFAGGLANEQFF. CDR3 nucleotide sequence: TGTGCCAGCAGCTTCGCGGGAGGTTTAGCCAATGAGCAGTTCTTC.